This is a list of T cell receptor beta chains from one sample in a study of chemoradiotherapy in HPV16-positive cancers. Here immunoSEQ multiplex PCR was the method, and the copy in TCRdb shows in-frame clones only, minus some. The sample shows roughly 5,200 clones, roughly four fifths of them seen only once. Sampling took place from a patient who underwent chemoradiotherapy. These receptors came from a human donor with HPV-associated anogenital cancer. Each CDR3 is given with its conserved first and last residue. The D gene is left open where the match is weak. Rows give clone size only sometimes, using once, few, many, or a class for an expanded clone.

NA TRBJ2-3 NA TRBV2 TGTGCCAGCAGGCAGGGCGCAGATACGCAGTATTTT CASRQGADTQYF
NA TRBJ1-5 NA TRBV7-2 TGTGCCAGCAGCTTAAACTCTGGCAATCAGCCCCAGCATTTT CASSLNSGNQPQHF
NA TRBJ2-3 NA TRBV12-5 TGTGCTAGTGGTTTGTCTGACGTTCGGGCGCAGTATTTT CASGLSDVRAQYF
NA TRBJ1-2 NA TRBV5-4 TGTGCCAGCAGCCGGTTTAATTTGGGGGCGCGGGGCTATGGCTACACCTTC CASSRFNLGARGYGYTF
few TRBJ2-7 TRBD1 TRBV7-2 TGTGCCAGCAGCCTACCCGGGACAGGGTACTACGAGCAGTACTTC CASSLPGTGYYEQYF
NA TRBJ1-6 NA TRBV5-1 TGCGCCAGCAGCTTGGAGGTCTCCTATAATTCACCCCTCCACTTT CASSLEVSYNSPLHF
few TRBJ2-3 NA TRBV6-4 TGTGCCAGCAGCCGAGCCCAGGACGGAGGCGAAACGCAGTATTTT CASSRAQDGGETQYF
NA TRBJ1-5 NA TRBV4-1 TGCGCCAGCAGCCCGGGGGAGGCCCTCAATCAGCCCCAGCATTTT CASSPGEALNQPQHF
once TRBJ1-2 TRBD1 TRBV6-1 TGTGCCAGCAGCGGGGACAGGGGCGGGCATGGCTACACCTTC CASSGDRGGHGYTF
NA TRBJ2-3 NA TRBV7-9 TGTGCCAGCAGCCTGGGACGGAATACGCAGTATTTT CASSLGRNTQYF
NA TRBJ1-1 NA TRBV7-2 TGTGCCAGCAGCTTAAGGTTTCAGGGAGGGGCTTTCTTT CASSLRFQGGAFF
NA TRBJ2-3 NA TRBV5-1 TGCGCCAGCAGCTTGGGTATGGCGGAAGGCACAGATACGCAGTATTTT CASSLGMAEGTDTQYF
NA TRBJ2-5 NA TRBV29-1 TGCAGCGTCCGCTGGACGGGAGAGGCCCAGTACTTC CSVRWTGEAQYF
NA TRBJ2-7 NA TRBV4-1 TGCGCCAGCAGCCAAGAAAAGGGGAAGGTCTACGAGCAGTACTTC CASSQEKGKVYEQYF
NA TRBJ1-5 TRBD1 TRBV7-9 TGTGCCAGCAGCCCCCAGACAGGGGCCTACAATCAGCCCCAGCATTTT CASSPQTGAYNQPQHF
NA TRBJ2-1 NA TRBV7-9 TGTGCCGGCGATAGCGTTCCGTTCTTC CAGDSVPFF
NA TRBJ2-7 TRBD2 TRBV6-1 TGTGCCAGCAGTGAAACGGGGGGTAGTGCCTACGAGCAGTACTTC CASSETGGSAYEQYF
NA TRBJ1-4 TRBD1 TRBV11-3 TGTGCCAGCAGGGTGGGGACAGCAAATGAAAAACTGTTTTTT CASRVGTANEKLFF
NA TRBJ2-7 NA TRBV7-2 TGTGCCAGCAGCCCTGGACGGATCTACGAGCAGTACTTC CASSPGRIYEQYF
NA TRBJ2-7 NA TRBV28 TGTGCCAGCAGTCCTTACTACGAGCAGTACTTC CASSPYYEQYF
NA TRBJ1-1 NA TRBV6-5 TGTGCCAGCAGTTACGCGGGGGCCCCGAACACTGAAGCTTTCTTT CASSYAGAPNTEAFF
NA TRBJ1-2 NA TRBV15 TGTGCCACCAGCAGAGATCCGGCAGGGGCGAACGACTATGGCTACACCTTC CATSRDPAGANDYGYTF
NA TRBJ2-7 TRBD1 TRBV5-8 TGTGCCAGCAGGGGGACAGGGGACTACGAGCAGTACTTC CASRGTGDYEQYF
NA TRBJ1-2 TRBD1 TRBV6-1 TGTGCCAGCAGTGAAGTGCGGACAGGGGGCTATGGCTACACCTTC CASSEVRTGGYGYTF
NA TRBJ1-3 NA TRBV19 TGTGCCAGTAGTCCGCCCCTAACGGGAAACACCATATATTTT CASSPPLTGNTIYF
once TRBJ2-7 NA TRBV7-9 TGTGCCAGCAGCCCCCTTAACAGTTACGAGCAGTACTTC CASSPLNSYEQYF
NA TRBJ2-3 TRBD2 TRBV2 TGTGCCAGCAGTATAGTGGGCGGGAGGCGGGGGGATACGCAGTATTTT CASSIVGGRRGDTQYF
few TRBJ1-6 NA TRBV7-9 TGTGCCAGCAGCTCACAGGACTTATTGGGGAGTAATTCACCCCTCCACTTT CASSSQDLLGSNSPLHF
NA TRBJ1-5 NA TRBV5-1 TGCGCCAGCAGCTCAGACGGACAGAGCAATCAGCCCCAGCATTTT CASSSDGQSNQPQHF
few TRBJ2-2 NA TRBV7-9 TGTGCCAGCAGCTTACAAACAGGGTTCGGGGAGCTGTTTTTT CASSLQTGFGELFF
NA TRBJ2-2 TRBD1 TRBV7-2 TGTGCCAGCAGCTTCCAGGGACAGACCAGATCGTACACCGGGGAGCTGTTTTTT CASSFQGQTRSYTGELFF
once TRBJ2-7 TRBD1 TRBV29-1 TGCAGCGTGACAGGGGCCTACGAGCAGTACTTC CSVTGAYEQYF
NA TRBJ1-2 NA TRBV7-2 TGTGCCAGCAGCTTAGGTCTTGGGTATCTTAACTATGGCTACACCTTC CASSLGLGYLNYGYTF
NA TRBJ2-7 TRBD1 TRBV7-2 TGTGCCAGCACCATGCCGGGACAGGGGCTATACGAGCAGTACTTC CASTMPGQGLYEQYF
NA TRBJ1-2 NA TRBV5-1 TGCGCCAGCAGCTTCATTCCCGGGGGAGCTAACTATGGCTACACCTTC CASSFIPGGANYGYTF
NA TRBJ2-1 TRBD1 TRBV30 TGTGCCTGGACGGGACAGGAGGCAGGCTCCTACAATGAGCAGTTCTTC CAWTGQEAGSYNEQFF
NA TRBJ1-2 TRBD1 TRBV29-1 TGCAGCGTTGAAGAACAGGGGAGCTATGGCTACACCTTC CSVEEQGSYGYTF
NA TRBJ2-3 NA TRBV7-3 TGTGCCAGCAGCGTCCCCGGAGCAGATACGCAGTATTTT CASSVPGADTQYF
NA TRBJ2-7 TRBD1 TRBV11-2 TGTGCCAGCAGCTTAGATAGGGCAGGGGGCTCCTACGAGCAGTACTTC CASSLDRAGGSYEQYF
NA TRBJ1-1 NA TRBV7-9 TGTGCCAGCAGCTCAGGAGGGGAAGCTTTCTTT CASSSGGEAFF
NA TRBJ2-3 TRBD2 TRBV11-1 TGTGCCAGCAGCTTACATCGAGCCGGGGGGTACACAGATACGCAGTATTTT CASSLHRAGGYTDTQYF
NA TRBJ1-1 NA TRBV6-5 TGTGCCAGCAGTGAAGCTTTCTTT CASSEAFF
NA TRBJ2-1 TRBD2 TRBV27 TGTGCCAGCAGTTTTATAGGGACTAGCGGGACCTACAATGAGCAGTTCTTC CASSFIGTSGTYNEQFF
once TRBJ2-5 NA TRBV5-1 TGCGCCAGCAGCTCCGGCCAAGAGACCCAGTACTTC CASSSGQETQYF
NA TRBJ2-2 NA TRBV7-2 TGTGCCAGCAGCTTAGACAGCACCGGGGAGCTGTTTTTT CASSLDSTGELFF
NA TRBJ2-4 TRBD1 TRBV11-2 TGTGCCAGCAGCTCAGGGGACAGACCCAAAAACATTCAGTACTTC CASSSGDRPKNIQYF
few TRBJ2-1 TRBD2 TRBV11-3 TGTGCCAGCAGCTTTAGCGGGGCTACAAATGAGCAGTTCTTC CASSFSGATNEQFF
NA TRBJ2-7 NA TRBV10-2 TGCGCCAGCAGTGAGTTCCCTTACGAGCAGTACTTC CASSEFPYEQYF
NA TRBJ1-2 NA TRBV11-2 TGTGCCAGCAGCAGAATACCAGGGGATCCTAACTATGGCTACACCTTC CASSRIPGDPNYGYTF
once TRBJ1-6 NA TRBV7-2 TGTGCCAGCGGGAGATACTCAGGGAATTCACCCCTCCACTTT CASGRYSGNSPLHF
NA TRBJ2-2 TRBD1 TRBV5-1 TGCGCCAGCACACAGGGGGGAACCGGGGAGCTGTTTTTT CASTQGGTGELFF
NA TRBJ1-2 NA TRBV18 TGTGCCAGCTCACCGAAACAGGATTATGGCTACACCTTC CASSPKQDYGYTF